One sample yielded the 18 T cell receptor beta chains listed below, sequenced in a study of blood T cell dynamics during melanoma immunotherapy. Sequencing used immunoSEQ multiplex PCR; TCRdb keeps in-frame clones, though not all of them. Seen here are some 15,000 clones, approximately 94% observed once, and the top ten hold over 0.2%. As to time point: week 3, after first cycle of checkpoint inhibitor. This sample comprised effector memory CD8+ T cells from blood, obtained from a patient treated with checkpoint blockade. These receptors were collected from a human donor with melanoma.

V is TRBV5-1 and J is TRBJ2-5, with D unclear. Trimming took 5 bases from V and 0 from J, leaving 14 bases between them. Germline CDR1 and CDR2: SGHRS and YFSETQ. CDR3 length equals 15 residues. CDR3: CASSPFGRNQETQYF. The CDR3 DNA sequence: TGCGCCAGCAGTCCCTTCGGCAGAAACCAAGAGACCCAGTACTTC.

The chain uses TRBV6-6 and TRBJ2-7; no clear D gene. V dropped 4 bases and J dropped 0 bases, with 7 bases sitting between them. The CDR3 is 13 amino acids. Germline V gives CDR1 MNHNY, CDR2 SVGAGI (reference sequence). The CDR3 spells CASSSTDSYEQYF. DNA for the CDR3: TGTGCCAGCAGTTCCACAGACTCCTACGAGCAGTACTTC.

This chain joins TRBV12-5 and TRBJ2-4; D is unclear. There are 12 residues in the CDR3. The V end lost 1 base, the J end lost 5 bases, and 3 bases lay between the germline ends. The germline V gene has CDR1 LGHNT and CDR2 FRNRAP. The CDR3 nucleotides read TGTGCTAGTGGTTTGGGGGAAAACATTCAGTACTTC. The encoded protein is CASGLGENIQYF.

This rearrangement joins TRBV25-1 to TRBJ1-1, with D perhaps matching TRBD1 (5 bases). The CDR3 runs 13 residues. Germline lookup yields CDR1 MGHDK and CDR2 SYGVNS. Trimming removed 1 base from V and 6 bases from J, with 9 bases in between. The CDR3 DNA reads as TGTGCCAGCAGTGAATGGGACTTCCCTGAAGCTTTCTTT. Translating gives CASSEWDFPEAFF. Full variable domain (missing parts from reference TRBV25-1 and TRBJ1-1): EADIYQTPRYLVIGTGKKITLECSQTMGHDKMYWYQQDPGMELHLIHYSYGVNSTEKGDLSSESTVSRIRTEHFPLTLESARPSHTSQYLCASSEWDFPEAFFGQGTRLTVV.

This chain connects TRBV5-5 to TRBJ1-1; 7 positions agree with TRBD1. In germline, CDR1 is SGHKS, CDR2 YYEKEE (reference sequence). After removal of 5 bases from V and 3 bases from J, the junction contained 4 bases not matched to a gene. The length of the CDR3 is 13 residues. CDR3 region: CASSSRGDTEAFF. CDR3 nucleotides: TGTGCCAGCAGTTCCAGGGGGGACACTGAAGCTTTCTTT.

DNA of the CDR3: TGTGCCAGCAGCCCGGAGGTGGTGGATGCAGATACGCAGTATTTT. It specifies CASSPEVVDADTQYF. The rearrangement joins TRBV5-6 to TRBJ2-3, with D maybe TRBD2 (5 bases). Between the trimmed V and J ends, which lost 4 bases and 4 bases, there was a span of 16 bases. Germline CDR1 and CDR2: SGHDT and YYEEEE. CDR3 size: 15 residues.

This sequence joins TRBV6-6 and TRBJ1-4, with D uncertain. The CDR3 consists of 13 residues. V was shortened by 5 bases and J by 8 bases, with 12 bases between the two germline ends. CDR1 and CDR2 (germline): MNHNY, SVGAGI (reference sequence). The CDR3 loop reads CASSLDIREKLFF. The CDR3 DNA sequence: TGTGCCAGCAGTCTAGATATACGAGAAAAACTGTTTTTT.

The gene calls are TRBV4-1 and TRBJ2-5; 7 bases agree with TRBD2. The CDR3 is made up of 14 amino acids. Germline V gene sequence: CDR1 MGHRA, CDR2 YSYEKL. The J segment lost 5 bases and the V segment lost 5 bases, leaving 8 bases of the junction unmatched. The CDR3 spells CASSVGGYSETQYF. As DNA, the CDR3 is TGCGCCAGCAGCGTGGGAGGGTACAGCGAGACCCAGTACTTC.

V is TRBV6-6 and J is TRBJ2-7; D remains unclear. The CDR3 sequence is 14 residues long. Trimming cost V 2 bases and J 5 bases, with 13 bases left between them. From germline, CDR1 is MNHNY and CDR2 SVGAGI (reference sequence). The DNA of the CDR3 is TGTGCCAGCAGTTACGCGACGGCGATAGACGAGCAGTACTTC. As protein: CASSYATAIDEQYF.

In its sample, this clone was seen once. CDR3 amino acids: CASSLATSSYEQYF. CDR3 in DNA: TGTGCCAGCAGCTTAGCGACTAGTTCCTACGAGCAGTACTTC. V is TRBV11-2 and J is TRBJ2-7; perhaps TRBD2 as D (6 bases). The CDR3 spans 14 residues. The germline V and J ends were trimmed by 1 base and 1 base, with 8 bases remaining between them. CDR1 and CDR2 (germline): SGHAT, FQNNGV.

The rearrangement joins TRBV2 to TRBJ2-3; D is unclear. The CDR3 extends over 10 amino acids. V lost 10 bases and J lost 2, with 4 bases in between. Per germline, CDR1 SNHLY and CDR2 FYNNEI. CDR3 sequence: CAIFTDTQYF. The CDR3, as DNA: TGTGCCATCTTCACAGATACGCAGTATTTT.

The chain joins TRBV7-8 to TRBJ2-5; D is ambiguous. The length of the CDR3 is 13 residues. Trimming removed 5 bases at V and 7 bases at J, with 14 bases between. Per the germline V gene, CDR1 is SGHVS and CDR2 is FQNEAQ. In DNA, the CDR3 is TGTGCCAGCAGCCCTGACTCTGCCCCGACCCAGTACTTC. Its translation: CASSPDSAPTQYF.

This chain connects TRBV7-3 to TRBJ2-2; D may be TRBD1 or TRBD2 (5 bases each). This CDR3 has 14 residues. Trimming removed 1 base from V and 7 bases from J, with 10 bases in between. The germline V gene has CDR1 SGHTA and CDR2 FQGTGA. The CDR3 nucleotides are TGTGCCAGCAGCTTAATTGGGGACGGCGGGGAGCTGTTTTTT. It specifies CASSLIGDGGELFF.

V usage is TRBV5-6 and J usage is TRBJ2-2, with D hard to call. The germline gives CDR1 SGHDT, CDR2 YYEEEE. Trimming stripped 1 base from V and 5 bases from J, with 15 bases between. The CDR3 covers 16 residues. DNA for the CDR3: TGTGCCAGCAGCTTGCCCTTTGGGTTGGGAACCGGGGAGCTGTTTTTT. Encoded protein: CASSLPFGLGTGELFF.

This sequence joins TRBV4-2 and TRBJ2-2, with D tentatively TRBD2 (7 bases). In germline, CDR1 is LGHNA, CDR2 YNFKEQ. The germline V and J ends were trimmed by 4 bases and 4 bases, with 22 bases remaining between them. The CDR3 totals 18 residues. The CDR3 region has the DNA TGTGCCAGCAGCCTCTCCCTTGGGGGGGCAGCGGGCACCGGGGAGCTGTTTTTT. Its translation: CASSLSLGGAAGTGELFF.

The CDR3 nucleotides are TGTGCCAGCAGCTTACCGGGACAGGGAAACGAGCAGTACTTC. Amino acid sequence: CASSLPGQGNEQYF. The chain has TRBV7-9 and TRBJ2-7; TRBD1 matches 9 bases. CDR1 SEHNR and CDR2 FQNEAQ come from the germline V gene (reference sequence). The V gene end was trimmed by 2 bases and the J gene end by 5 bases; junction bases not matched to a gene: 4. The CDR3 runs 14 residues. The full variable domain, completed using reference TRBV7-9 and TRBJ2-7, is DTGVSQNPRHKITKRGQNVTFRCDPISEHNRLYWYRQTLGQGPEFLTYFQNEAQLEKSRLLSDRFSAERPKGSFSTLEIQRTEQGDSAMYLCASSLPGQGNEQYFGPGTRLTVT.

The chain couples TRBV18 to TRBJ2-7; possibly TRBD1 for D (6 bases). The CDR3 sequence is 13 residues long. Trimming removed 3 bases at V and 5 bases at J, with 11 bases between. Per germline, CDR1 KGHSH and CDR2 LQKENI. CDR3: CASSPTYRDEQYF. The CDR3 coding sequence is TGTGCCAGCTCACCGACCTACAGGGACGAGCAGTACTTC.

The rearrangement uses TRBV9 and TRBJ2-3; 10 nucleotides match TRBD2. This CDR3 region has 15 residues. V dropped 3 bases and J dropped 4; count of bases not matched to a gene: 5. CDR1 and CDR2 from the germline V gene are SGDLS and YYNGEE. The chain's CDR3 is CASSAAGGLADTQYF. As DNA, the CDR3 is TGTGCCAGCAGCGCAGCGGGAGGGCTAGCAGATACGCAGTATTTT.